These 10 T cell receptor beta chains were sequenced from one sample in a study of T cells in Graves' hyperthyroidism and ophthalmopathy. What was amplified from RNA transcripts were TCR beta CDR3 regions. TCR CDR3 regions were first amplified by RT-PCR with HTBI primers. TCRdb redid the calling of the multiplex PCR reads with MiXCR, one entry per CDR3 protein. The repertoire has about 590,000 distinct CDR3 sequences, more than 15% of them found once; the top ten carry under 7.5%. Material: blood. The receptors stem from a woman in her 30s with Graves' hyperthyroidism.

This clonotype occurred a few times. This chain links TRBV6-2 or TRBV6-3 with TRBJ2-1; 11 nucleotides line up with TRBD2. Germline loops: CDR1 MNHEY, CDR2 SVGEGT. The CDR3 is made up of 18 amino acids. Trimming at V came to 6 bases and at J to 3 bases, leaving 13 bases not matched to a gene. CDR3 in DNA: TGTGCCAGCAGCGCAGCCCAACTAGCGGGAGTAGACTACAATGAGCAGTTCTTC. As protein: CASSAAQLAGVDYNEQFF.

This clonotype was found a few times. The chain carries TRBV4-1 and TRBJ1-6, with 8 bases aligning to TRBD1. CDR1 and CDR2 from the germline V gene are MGHRA and YSYEKL. This CDR3 spans 19 amino acids. J gave up 7 bases and V 0 bases, and 14 bases lay outside the gene matches. CDR3 coding DNA: TGCGCCAGCAGCCAAGAGATAGTAGGCCAGGGGGCAAGGAATTCACCCCTCCACTTT. Protein product: CASSQEIVGQGARNSPLHF.

This clonotype was counted between two and nine times. The J gene is TRBJ1-5, the V gene TRBV27; 7 bases line up with TRBD1. J lost 6 bases, V lost 4 bases, and 6 bases had no gene match. The CDR3 spans 14 residues. Germline V gene sequence: CDR1 MNHEY, CDR2 SMNVEV (reference sequence). The CDR3, as DNA: TGTGCCAGCAGTTCGACAGGGATCGGTCAGCCCCAGCATTTT. This codes for CASSSTGIGQPQHF.

A word on this clonotype: Since a much larger clone is just one base distant, this may be a read error. Because the CDR3 is missing its conserved closing phenylalanine or tryptophan, this is likely a read error. The chain employs TRBV6-2 or TRBV6-3 and TRBJ1-5, with 8 bases aligning to TRBD1. Losses at the gene ends were 9 bases for V and 4 bases for J; bases not matched to a gene: 5. The V gene's germline CDR1 is MNHEY and CDR2 SVGEGT. This CDR3 spans 13 amino acids. The CDR3: CASQGAGNQPQHS. Written as DNA, the CDR3 is TGTGCCAGTCAGGGGGCGGGTAATCAGCCCCAGCATTCT.

This clonotype was counted only a few times. The chain carries TRBV5-8 and TRBJ2-5; tentatively, D is TRBD2 (5 bases). Germline V gene sequence: CDR1 SGHTS, CDR2 YDEGEE. Trimming took 0 bases from V and 5 from J, leaving 14 bases between them. There are 15 residues in the CDR3. CDR3 residues: CASSLEKVPGETQYF. The DNA of the CDR3 is TGTGCCAGCAGCTTGGAGAAGGTACCGGGGGAGACCCAGTACTTC. The full variable domain, with the rest looked up from reference TRBV5-8 and TRBJ2-5, is EAGVTQSPTHLIKTRGQQATLRCSPISGHTSVYWYQQALGLGLQFLLWYDEGEERNRGNFPPRFSGRQFPNYSSELNVNALELEDSALYLCASSLEKVPGETQYFGPGTRLLVL.

This clonotype showed up many times. The chain links TRBV6-6 to TRBJ2-3, with 16 bases matching TRBD2. V lost 2 bases and J lost 3; bases outside the gene matches: 2. Germline loops: CDR1 MNHNY, CDR2 SVGAGI (reference sequence). This CDR3 spans 17 amino acids. The CDR3 DNA follows: TGTGCCAGCAGTTACGGGACTAGCGGGAGGGCTACAGATACGCAGTATTTT. Protein product: CASSYGTSGRATDTQYF.

This clonotype was seen once. Here the CDR3 reads CSAPIPTGGNEQFF. In nucleotides, the CDR3 is TGCAGCGCCCCGATCCCCACGGGCGGGAATGAGCAGTTCTTC. The gene calls are TRBV20-1 and TRBJ2-1; weak D call: TRBD2 (5 bases). The CDR3 runs to 14 residues. The germline V gene encodes CDR1 DFQATT and CDR2 SNEGSKA (reference sequence).

The genes are TRBV10-3 and TRBJ2-1; 8 bases align to TRBD2. The V segment lost 8 bases and the J segment 2 bases; nucleotides outside the gene matches: 8. CDR3 length: 15 amino acids. Per germline, CDR1 ENHRY and CDR2 SYGVKD. The CDR3 coding sequence is TGTGCCATCCGGGAAGGAGCGGGAGCCTACAATGAGCAGTTCTTC. Residues: CAIREGAGAYNEQFF.

Regarding this clonotype: Given a much more abundant clone one base away, this may be a read error. The genes are TRBV7-2 and TRBJ1-1; the D is unclear. Looked up from germline, CDR1 is SGHTA and CDR2 is FQGNSA. This CDR3 has 13 amino acids. The CDR3 nucleotides are TGTGTCAGCAGCTTATGGGGTTATCCAGAAGCTTTCTTT. Translated, it gives CVSSLWGYPEAFF.

This clonotype was detected a few times. The V and J genes are TRBV3-1 and TRBJ2-3, with TRBD2 matching 9 bases. Germline V CDR1 and CDR2: LGHDT, YNNKEL (reference sequence). V was clipped by 4 bases and J by 3 bases; unmatched bases: 11. There are 17 residues in the CDR3. For the CDR3, the DNA is TGTGCCAGCAGCCCAGTAAATCTAGCGGGAAAAACAGATACGCAGTATTTT. Translating gives CASSPVNLAGKTDTQYF.